These 30 T cell receptor beta chains share one sample of origin, sequenced in a study of T cell responses to AZD1222 COVID-19 vaccine. The table came from immunoSEQ multiplex PCR; TCRdb's copy has only in-frame clones and leaves some out. The top ten hold 5.1% of the sample, which has about 160,000 clones, roughly 94% seen once. This sample comprised peripheral blood, obtained 28 days after the second AZD1222 dose. All receptors derive from an adult who received the AZD1222 COVID-19 vaccine.

V is TRBV7-8 and J is TRBJ1-5; D unclear. This CDR3 comprises 16 residues. CDR1 is SGHVS, CDR2 FQNEAQ, per germline. Between the trimmed V and J ends, which lost 2 bases and 1 base, there was a span of 12 bases. CDR3: CASSLWVRASNQPQHF. The CDR3 DNA reads TGTGCCAGCAGCTTATGGGTTAGGGCAAGCAATCAGCCCCAGCATTTT.

The chain recombines TRBV6-5 with TRBJ2-3; 7 positions match TRBD1. Germline CDR1 MNHEY, CDR2 SVGAGI. J was trimmed by 2 bases and V by 7 bases; bases with no gene match: 6. The CDR3 spans 14 residues. The chain's CDR3 is CASTQGGNTDTQYF. CDR3 nucleotides: TGTGCCAGCACCCAAGGGGGCAACACAGATACGCAGTATTTT.

This chain connects TRBV4-1 to TRBJ2-1, with 10 bases that match TRBD2. V shed 0 bases and J 8 bases; nucleotides not matched to a gene: 7. Germline-derived CDR1 and CDR2 are MGHRA and YSYEKL. The CDR3 sequence is 16 residues long. The CDR3 nucleotides read TGCGCCAGCAGCCAAGATGGGCCTAGCGGGAGCCATGAGCAGTTCTTC. It yields the protein CASSQDGPSGSHEQFF.

The CDR3 nucleotides read TGTGCCAGTAGTCAGTGGGGGGAGAGTTCCCCAGGTGAGCAGTACTTC. Encoded protein: CASSQWGESSPGEQYF. The chain recombines TRBV19 with TRBJ2-7; D is perhaps TRBD2 (6 bases). From germline, CDR1 is LNHDA and CDR2 SQIVND (reference sequence). This CDR3 contains 16 residues. V was clipped by 5 bases and J by 7 bases, with 24 bases between them. The whole variable domain, remainder taken from reference TRBV19 and TRBJ2-7, is DGGITQSPKYLFRKEGQNVTLSCEQNLNHDAMYWYRQDPGQGLRLIYYSQIVNDFQKGDIAEGYSVSREKKESFPLTVTSAQKNPTAFYLCASSQWGESSPGEQYFGPGTRLTVT.

The V gene is TRBV7-6, the J gene TRBJ2-1; 9 nucleotides line up with TRBD2. Germline-derived CDR1 and CDR2 are SGHVS and FNYEAQ. CDR3 size: 15 residues. Losses at the gene ends were 5 bases for V and 8 bases for J; bases not matched to a gene: 10. CDR3 sequence reads: CASSASGMDWDEQFF. The CDR3 coding sequence is TGTGCCAGCAGCGCTAGCGGGATGGATTGGGATGAGCAGTTCTTC.

The rearrangement joins TRBV6-5 to TRBJ2-1; the D is unclear. The CDR3 loop spans 15 amino acids. Germline CDR1 MNHEY, CDR2 SVGAGI. Trimming stripped 5 bases from V and 2 bases from J, with 13 bases between. CDR3 nucleotide sequence: TGTGCCAGCAGTCCCTTTTTCGCTGCCTACAATGAGCAGTTCTTC. It translates to CASSPFFAAYNEQFF.

The chain joins TRBV30 to TRBJ1-5, with 7 nucleotides matching TRBD1. The CDR3 consists of 15 residues. The J segment lost 6 bases and the V segment lost 0 bases, leaving 8 bases of the junction unmatched. Germline-derived CDR1 and CDR2 are GTSNPN and SVGIG (reference sequence). The CDR3 region has the DNA TGTGCCTGGAGTGTAGATTCGCAGGGGGGTCAGCCCCAGCATTTT. Translating it yields CAWSVDSQGGQPQHF.

The gene calls are TRBV19 and TRBJ2-1, with 12 positions matching TRBD2. The length of the CDR3 is 16 residues. Germline CDR1 reads LNHDA; CDR2 reads SQIVND (reference sequence). J was trimmed by 7 bases and V by 8 bases; bases with no gene match: 12. The DNA for the CDR3 is TGTGCCAGTTCCTATCTCCGGACTAGCGGGAAGAATGAGCAGTTCTTC. Its protein product is CASSYLRTSGKNEQFF.

This chain connects TRBV19 to TRBJ1-1; D perhaps matches TRBD1 (5 bases). The CDR3 covers 13 residues. V shed 1 base and J shed 6 bases, with 9 bases lying between them. Germline loops: CDR1 LNHDA, CDR2 SQIVND (reference sequence). The CDR3 coding sequence is TGTGCCAGTAGTATAGGGGCGGGGGCTGAAGCTTTCTTT. Translated: CASSIGAGAEAFF.

The genes are TRBV27 and TRBJ2-7; 10 bases fit TRBD1. The CDR3 is made up of 19 amino acids. V shed 5 bases, J shed 7 bases, and the junction held 23 bases outside the gene matches. The germline gives CDR1 MNHEY, CDR2 SMNVEV (reference sequence). CDR3 sequence (DNA): TGTGCCAGCAGTCCCGGGACAGGGGAAGTCGGGCGGGGAGTGAGGGAGCAGTACTTC. Amino acid sequence: CASSPGTGEVGRGVREQYF.

The J gene is TRBJ2-4, the V gene TRBV20-1, with TRBD2 as a possible D gene (6 bases). The V and J ends lost 6 bases and 8 bases respectively, with 11 bases between them. The germline CDR1 and CDR2 sequences are DFQATT and SNEGSKA (reference sequence). This CDR3 comprises 11 residues. CDR3 residues: CSAPRRDIQYF. The DNA of the CDR3 is TGCAGTGCACCCCGGAGGGACATTCAGTACTTC.

The chain has TRBV18 and TRBJ1-3; D is uncertain. The CDR3 extends over 15 amino acids. Trimming cost V 1 base and J 0 bases, with 7 bases left between them. The V gene's germline CDR1 is KGHSH and CDR2 LQKENI. CDR3 in DNA: TGTGCCAGCTCACCACTAGGATTCTCTGGAAACACCATATATTTT. Translated, it gives CASSPLGFSGNTIYF.

The V call is TRBV15, the J call TRBJ1-2, with a weak D call TRBD1 (5 bases). Trimming shortened V by 3 bases and J by 1 base, and 21 bases separated the two germline ends. This CDR3 has 18 amino acids. Germline V gives CDR1 LNHNV, CDR2 YYDKDF (reference sequence). CDR3 residues: CATSRSRGRTTDNYGYTF. CDR3 DNA: TGTGCCACCAGCAGGAGCCGGGGCAGGACAACAGATAACTATGGCTACACCTTC.

The chain uses TRBV27 and TRBJ2-7; D call uncertain. Between the trimmed V and J ends, which lost 5 bases and 2 bases, there was a span of 16 bases. The CDR3 loop spans 15 amino acids. The germline CDR1 and CDR2 sequences are MNHEY and SMNVEV (reference sequence). CDR3: CASSLSGSWPYEQYF. The CDR3 nucleotides are TGTGCCAGCAGTCTCTCGGGTAGCTGGCCCTACGAGCAGTACTTC.

The J gene is TRBJ2-7, the V gene TRBV5-4; the match to TRBD2 covers 10 bases. Germline V gene lookup returns CDR1 SGHNT and CDR2 YYREEE (reference sequence). The CDR3 loop spans 15 amino acids. V dropped 3 bases and J dropped 1; count of bases not matched to a gene: 4. CDR3 DNA: TGTGCCAGCAGCTCCGGACTAGCGGCTTCCTACGAGCAGTACTTC. This sequence encodes CASSSGLAASYEQYF.

This clone was seen once. The chain combines TRBV5-1 with TRBJ2-7; 10 bases map to TRBD2. The CDR3 extends over 16 amino acids. Germline-derived CDR1 and CDR2 are SGHRS and YFSETQ. The V and J ends lost 2 bases and 2 bases, in that order; junction bases with no gene match: 7. The CDR3 sequence: CASSLLTSGKPYEQYF. The CDR3 region has the DNA TGCGCCAGCAGCTTACTTACTAGCGGGAAACCCTACGAGCAGTACTTC.

V and J are TRBV2 and TRBJ1-5; D is unclear. CDR3 length: 14 residues. The V gene's germline CDR1 is SNHLY and CDR2 FYNNEI. With 3 bases removed from V and 1 base from J, the gap between germline ends came to 7 bases. The CDR3 bases are TGTGCCAGCAGTGATAGAGGAAGCAATCAGCCCCAGCATTTT. As protein: CASSDRGSNQPQHF.

In this sample, this clone turned up once. The V call is TRBV2, the J call TRBJ1-5; the D is unclear. The V end lost 4 bases, the J end lost 4 bases, and 5 bases lay between the germline ends. This CDR3 spans 12 amino acids. Germline CDR1 reads SNHLY; CDR2 reads FYNNEI. The CDR3 reads CASSVTNQPQHF. As DNA, the CDR3 is TGTGCCAGCAGTGTAACGAATCAGCCCCAGCATTTT.

This chain links TRBV9 with TRBJ2-3, with D perhaps matching TRBD1 (6 bases). The germline V and J ends were trimmed by 4 bases and 4 bases, with 16 bases remaining between them. CDR3 length: 15 amino acids. Germline V gene sequence: CDR1 SGDLS, CDR2 YYNGEE. CDR3 DNA sequence: TGTGCCAGCAGCCCCTCAGGGGAAGTATCAGATACGCAGTATTTT. This gives the protein CASSPSGEVSDTQYF.

This clone was detected once. The chain is built from TRBV10-3 and TRBJ1-1, with D possibly TRBD1 on 6 matching bases. This CDR3 comprises 15 residues. The V end was cut by 3 bases, the J end by 2 bases, with 13 bases between. Per the germline V gene, CDR1 is ENHRY and CDR2 is SYGVKD. This CDR3 reads CAISERGGRNTEAFF. The DNA of the CDR3 is TGTGCCATCAGTGAAAGGGGGGGCCGTAACACTGAAGCTTTCTTT.

V usage is TRBV6-5 and J usage is TRBJ2-5; TRBD2 matches at 7 bases. Unmatched junction bases numbered 12, after V lost 7 bases and J lost 7 bases. Germline assignment: CDR1 MNHEY and CDR2 SVGAGI. There are 14 residues in the CDR3. The CDR3 DNA is TGTGCCAGCAAGGCTTTGCGGGAGTCTGGGACCCAGTACTTC. Encoded protein: CASKALRESGTQYF.

The V gene is TRBV6-5, the J gene TRBJ2-1, with no clear D. The V end was cut by 7 bases, the J end by 2 bases, with 12 bases between. This CDR3 contains 14 residues. CDR1 is MNHEY and CDR2 is SVGAGI in the germline V gene. CDR3 loop: CASTLSQTYNEQFF. The CDR3 DNA follows: TGTGCCAGCACGCTCTCCCAGACCTACAATGAGCAGTTCTTC.

Notes on this clone: One end of the junction does not line up with germline, which may come from a read error. The chain combines TRBV3-1 (or the pseudogene TRBV3-2) with TRBJ1-1; 8 nucleotides agree with TRBD1. The CDR3 consists of 13 residues. CDR1 and CDR2 (germline): LGHDT, YNNKEL (reference sequence). CDR3 in amino acids: CASSPSPGQVVLF. The DNA of the CDR3 is TGTGCCAGCAGCCCATCTCCGGGACAGGTCGTCCTCTTT.

CDR3 amino acids: CASSLLGGGYGYTF. The DNA for the CDR3 is TGTGCCAGCAGCCTCCTCGGGGGTGGGTATGGCTACACCTTC. The genes are TRBV7-8 and TRBJ1-2; possible D gene TRBD1, 5 bases. Germline loops: CDR1 SGHVS, CDR2 FQNEAQ. Trimming stripped 5 bases from V and 5 bases from J, with 15 bases between. The CDR3 sequence is 14 residues long.

V and J are TRBV2 and TRBJ1-3; D gene unclear. V lost 4 bases and J lost 0, with 4 bases in between. The CDR3 length is 13 residues. The V gene's germline CDR1 is SNHLY and CDR2 FYNNEI. CDR3 nucleotides: TGTGCCAGCAGTGCCCTCTCTGGAAACACCATATATTTT. Translation: CASSALSGNTIYF.

The chain links TRBV7-9 to TRBJ2-2, with 9 bases aligning to TRBD2. V dropped 4 bases and J dropped 5; count of bases not matched to a gene: 8. From germline, CDR1 is SEHNR and CDR2 FQNEAQ (reference sequence). The CDR3 extends over 16 amino acids. The CDR3: CASSSLSGGETGELFF. The CDR3 coding sequence is TGTGCCAGCAGCTCCCTTAGCGGGGGCGAGACCGGGGAGCTGTTTTTT.

This chain uses TRBV30 with TRBJ1-3, with D hard to call. Germline lookup yields CDR1 GTSNPN and CDR2 SVGIG (reference sequence). V shed 1 base and J shed 4 bases, with 8 bases lying between them. The CDR3 loop spans 13 amino acids. In nucleotides, the CDR3 is TGTGCCTGGAGTGCAGATAGCGGAAACACCATATATTTT. Its protein is CAWSADSGNTIYF.

This rearrangement joins TRBV19 to TRBJ1-5, with D unclear. From germline, CDR1 is LNHDA and CDR2 SQIVND (reference sequence). This CDR3 has 14 amino acids. With 2 bases removed from V and 3 bases from J, the gap between germline ends came to 8 bases. Here the CDR3 DNA reads TGTGCCAGTAGTATAAGGGCAGACAATCAGCCCCAGCATTTT. Encoded protein: CASSIRADNQPQHF.

V and J are TRBV15 and TRBJ1-2; unclear D gene. Trimming cost V 1 base and J 4 bases, with 10 bases left between them. The germline CDR1 and CDR2 sequences are LNHNV and YYDKDF (reference sequence). CDR3 length equals 14 residues. The CDR3 DNA reads as TGTGCCACCAGCAGAGGGAAGGAGGGCTATGGCTACACCTTC. Its translation is CATSRGKEGYGYTF.

The chain carries TRBV11-2 and TRBJ1-1; D not resolved. This CDR3 contains 11 residues. V shed 5 bases and J shed 7 bases, with 8 bases lying between them. CDR1 is SGHAT, CDR2 FQNNGV, per germline. Here the CDR3 DNA reads TGTGCCAGCAGCCTGGTCGATGAAGCTTTCTTT. The encoded protein is CASSLVDEAFF.